This entry lists 32 T cell receptor beta chains sequenced from one sample in a study of T cells in Graves' hyperthyroidism and ophthalmopathy. TCR beta CDR3 regions were amplified from RNA. The HTBI primer set served for first-round RT-PCR of the TCR CDR3. TCRdb passed the multiplex PCR reads through MiXCR, listing each CDR3 protein once. There are about 96,000 distinct CDR3 sequences in the sample; around 52% occur only once, and 25% to 30% lies in the top ten. Sample: blood. The receptors were gathered from a woman in her forties with Graves' hyperthyroidism.

The genes are TRBV29-1 and TRBJ2-7, with D possibly TRBD1 on 6 matching bases. Trimming took 4 bases from V and 6 from J, leaving 19 bases between them. CDR1 and CDR2 (germline): SQVTM, ANQGSEA. This CDR3 contains 14 residues. DNA for the CDR3: TGCAGCGTTGGAGCTATAATTGGGGGCGGCGAGCAGTACTTC. Its translation: CSVGAIIGGGEQYF.

The rearrangement uses TRBV7-8 and TRBJ2-2; 9 positions match TRBD2. The CDR3 runs to 16 residues. Germline V lookup: CDR1 SGHVS, CDR2 FQNEAQ. The ends lost 1 base at V and 6 bases at J; junction bases unmatched: 6. CDR3 in DNA: TGTGCCAGCAGCTTAGATTTCCTAGCGGGGCCCGGGGAGCTGTTTTTT. This encodes CASSLDFLAGPGELFF.

This clonotype was counted ten times or more. The chain uses TRBV10-3 and TRBJ1-1; D is possibly TRBD1 (5 bases). V dropped 5 bases and J dropped 1 base, with 11 bases sitting between them. The CDR3 length is 14 residues. Germline V lookup: CDR1 ENHRY, CDR2 SYGVKD. The CDR3 loop reads CAISQGGGNTEAFF. CDR3 bases: TGTGCCATCAGTCAGGGAGGAGGGAACACTGAAGCTTTCTTT.

The genes are TRBV10-3 and TRBJ2-5, with D perhaps matching TRBD1 (6 bases). The germline V and J ends were trimmed by 3 bases and 3 bases, with 11 bases remaining between them. CDR1 is ENHRY and CDR2 is SYGVKD in the germline V gene. The CDR3 has 14 residues. The CDR3: CAISDTGREETQYF. CDR3 bases: TGTGCCATCAGTGATACAGGGAGAGAAGAGACCCAGTACTTC.

This chain uses TRBV7-8 with TRBJ2-7; 9 positions agree with TRBD2. With V trimmed by 3 bases and J by 3 bases, 3 bases remained unmatched. The CDR3 sequence is 14 residues long. Germline V gene lookup returns CDR1 SGHVS and CDR2 FQNEAQ. CDR3 sequence (DNA): TGTGCCAGCAGCTTCGGTAGCGGGAGCTACGAGCAGTACTTC. The encoded protein is CASSFGSGSYEQYF.

This rearrangement joins TRBV20-1 to TRBJ2-5; 8 bases fit TRBD2. CDR1 and CDR2 (germline): DFQATT, SNEGSKA (reference sequence). The CDR3 runs 15 residues. The junction had 10 bases not matched to a gene; V was cut back by 2 bases and J by 5 bases. CDR3 sequence: CSARLEGRGRETQYF. The CDR3, as DNA: TGCAGTGCTAGATTGGAGGGGCGCGGGAGGGAGACCCAGTACTTC.

This rearrangement joins TRBV20-1 to TRBJ1-2; 8 bases fit TRBD1. Looked up from germline, CDR1 is DFQATT and CDR2 is SNEGSKA (reference sequence). V shed 3 bases and J 8 bases; nucleotides not matched to a gene: 14. This CDR3 comprises 15 residues. CDR3 sequence: CSARTGDRDFGGYTF. Written as DNA, the CDR3 is TGCAGTGCTAGGACAGGGGACCGGGACTTCGGCGGCTACACCTTC.

This clonotype was observed once. The V gene is TRBV7-2, the J gene TRBJ1-6, with a tentative D call TRBD1 (5 bases). The CDR3 consists of 15 residues. Trimming removed 4 bases from V and 2 bases from J, with 9 bases in between. Per germline, CDR1 SGHTA and CDR2 FQGNSA. CDR3 protein: CASSSRDAYNSPLHF. CDR3 in DNA: TGTGCCAGCAGCTCGAGGGACGCCTATAATTCACCCCTCCACTTT.

The rearrangement links TRBV29-1 to TRBJ2-7, with 9 bases matching TRBD2. V dropped 4 bases and J dropped 2; count of bases not matched to a gene: 3. In germline, CDR1 is SQVTM, CDR2 ANQGSEA. This CDR3 comprises 13 residues. The CDR3 DNA sequence: TGCAGCGTTGCGTCTAGCGGGACCTACGAGCAGTACTTC. Its protein is CSVASSGTYEQYF.

This clonotype was counted a single time. The chain joins TRBV7-2 to TRBJ2-5; 14 nucleotides line up with TRBD2. Per the germline V gene, CDR1 is SGHTA and CDR2 is FQGNSA. The V gene end was trimmed by 4 bases and the J gene end by 10 bases; junction bases not matched to a gene: 5. This CDR3 is 14 amino acids long. CDR3 loop: CASSWLGLAGDQYF. The CDR3, as DNA: TGTGCCAGCAGCTGGCTGGGACTAGCGGGAGACCAGTACTTC.

This chain joins TRBV15 and TRBJ1-2; D gene unclear. This CDR3 has 16 residues. The V and J ends lost 3 bases and 8 bases respectively, with 22 bases between them. The V gene's germline CDR1 is LNHNV and CDR2 YYDKDF (reference sequence). CDR3 bases: TGTGCCACCAGCAGCGCCCAGACCGGGAGAGGTGGAGGCTACACCTTC. Encoded protein: CATSSAQTGRGGGYTF.

This clonotype is labeled medium-sized (0.01 to 0.1%). This chain joins TRBV13 and TRBJ2-7; TRBD1 agrees at 10 bases. The ends lost 1 base at V and 4 bases at J; junction bases unmatched: 10. Germline V gene sequence: CDR1 PRHDT, CDR2 FYEKMQ (reference sequence). This CDR3 comprises 17 residues. The CDR3 here is CASSLVVRTGGAYEQYF. DNA for the CDR3: TGTGCCAGCAGCTTAGTCGTGCGGACAGGGGGGGCGTACGAGCAGTACTTC.

This clonotype was picked up a small number of times. The chain links TRBV6-4 to TRBJ1-5; 8 bases match TRBD1. Germline lookup yields CDR1 MRHNA and CDR2 SNTAGT. J lost 3 bases, V lost 4 bases, and 8 bases had no gene match. This CDR3 region has 16 residues. The CDR3 DNA reads TGTGCCAGCAGTGCCCAGGGGGCCGGCCCCAATCAGCCCCAGCATTTT. Its translation is CASSAQGAGPNQPQHF.

This clonotype came up once. The chain employs TRBV7-8 and TRBJ1-2; 8 nucleotides match TRBD1. CDR1 SGHVS and CDR2 FQNEAQ come from the germline V gene. The CDR3 contains 14 residues. Unmatched junction bases numbered 4, after V lost 0 bases and J lost 7 bases. The chain's CDR3 is CASSLAGQGSGYTF. Here the CDR3 DNA reads TGTGCCAGCAGCTTAGCCGGACAGGGAAGTGGCTACACCTTC.

In its sample, this clonotype was seen many times. The chain links TRBV14 to TRBJ2-7; D unresolved. CDR3 size: 12 residues. CDR1 is SGHDN, CDR2 FVKESK, per germline. The V end was cut by 2 bases, the J end by 3 bases, with 5 bases between. CDR3 DNA sequence: TGTGCCAGCAGCCAAATCCACTACGAGCAGTACTTC. Translation: CASSQIHYEQYF.

This clonotype came up many times. The J gene is TRBJ1-1, the V gene TRBV20-1, with D maybe TRBD1 (6 bases). Per germline, CDR1 DFQATT and CDR2 SNEGSKA (reference sequence). The CDR3 runs 14 residues. Trimming cost V 5 bases and J 4 bases, with 17 bases left between them. Here the CDR3 reads CSARLPGAVTEAFF. Here the CDR3 DNA reads TGCAGTGCTCGACTTCCGGGGGCTGTCACTGAAGCTTTCTTT.

This clonotype was recorded many times. This rearrangement joins TRBV20-1 to TRBJ2-2; 8 nucleotides line up with TRBD2. The CDR3 contains 16 residues. The J segment lost 7 bases and the V segment lost 0 bases, leaving 10 bases of the junction unmatched. The V gene's germline CDR1 is DFQATT and CDR2 SNEGSKA (reference sequence). As DNA, the CDR3 is TGCAGTGCTAGAGATCGGCGCGGGAGGTTCAACGGGGAGCTGTTTTTT. Amino acid sequence: CSARDRRGRFNGELFF.

This clonotype was seen many times. The V and J genes are TRBV19 and TRBJ1-5; 10 bases line up with TRBD1. V shed 6 bases and J 0 bases; nucleotides not matched to a gene: 8. The CDR3 runs 17 residues. Per germline, CDR1 LNHDA and CDR2 SQIVND (reference sequence). The CDR3 DNA is TGTGCCAGTAGGGGGGACAGGGGAATCAGTAGCAATCAGCCCCAGCATTTT. Protein: CASRGDRGISSNQPQHF.

This sequence joins TRBV7-9 and TRBJ1-5; D is perhaps TRBD1 (5 bases). This CDR3 comprises 15 residues. Germline loops: CDR1 SEHNR, CDR2 FQNEAQ (reference sequence). V gave up 2 bases and J gave up 2 bases, with 10 bases separating them. The CDR3 region is CASSLQGPGNQPQHF. CDR3 nucleotides: TGTGCCAGCAGCTTACAGGGCCCTGGCAATCAGCCCCAGCATTTT.

The chain carries TRBV7-3 and TRBJ1-5; D ambiguous. Trimming removed 2 bases from V and 11 bases from J, with 19 bases in between. The CDR3 has 15 residues. The germline gives CDR1 SGHTA, CDR2 FQGTGA. CDR3 sequence (DNA): TGTGCCAGCAGCTTAGGGGTAGCCACCTCCGAGACCCAGCATTTT. Translated, it gives CASSLGVATSETQHF. Supplemented by reference TRBV7-3 and TRBJ1-5, the full variable domain reads GAGVSQTPSNKVTEKGKYVELRCDPISGHTALYWYRQSLGQGPEFLIYFQGTGAADDSGLPNDRFFAVRPEGSVSTLKIQRTERGDSAVYLCASSLGVATSETQHFGDGTRLSIL.

In this sample, this clonotype turned up many times. The V and J genes are TRBV28 and TRBJ2-5; D might be TRBD1 or TRBD2, each matching 5 bases. CDR1 and CDR2 from the germline V gene are MDHEN and SYDVKM. The CDR3 consists of 18 residues. V was shortened by 2 bases and J by 1 base, with 20 bases between the two germline ends. CDR3 DNA sequence: TGTGCCAGCAGTTTACTACCCCGGACTGCAACAGGCCAAGAGACCCAGTACTTC. Protein sequence: CASSLLPRTATGQETQYF.

This clonotype was seen a few times. J is TRBJ1-1 and V is TRBV7-2; a weak D match, TRBD1 (5 bases). With 3 bases removed from V and 0 bases from J, the gap between germline ends came to 11 bases. This CDR3 contains 15 residues. In germline, CDR1 is SGHTA, CDR2 FQGNSA. The CDR3 loop reads CASSLGGGVNTEAFF. The CDR3 DNA follows: TGTGCCAGCAGCTTGGGTGGGGGTGTGAACACTGAAGCTTTCTTT.

The sample holds many counts of this clonotype. The chain joins TRBV7-9 to TRBJ1-2, with no clear D. The CDR3 consists of 13 residues. Germline CDR1 is SEHNR and CDR2 is FQNEAQ (reference sequence). V was clipped by 4 bases and J by 7 bases, with 13 bases between them. CDR3 sequence reads: CASSSTGVSGYTF. The CDR3, as DNA: TGTGCCAGCAGCTCAACCGGGGTGTCTGGCTACACCTTC.

The sample holds many counts of this clonotype. The V gene is TRBV7-9, the J gene TRBJ1-1, with a weak D call TRBD1 (5 bases). V lost 5 bases, J lost 1 base, and 11 bases lay in between. The CDR3 is 14 amino acids. In germline, CDR1 is SEHNR, CDR2 FQNEAQ (reference sequence). CDR3 in amino acids: CASSPGLQNTEAFF. The CDR3 DNA sequence: TGTGCCAGCAGCCCGGGGCTACAGAACACTGAAGCTTTCTTT.

The chain is built from TRBV2 and TRBJ1-2, with 8 bases that match TRBD1. V shed 8 bases, J shed 2 bases, and the junction held 4 bases outside the gene matches. CDR1 is SNHLY, CDR2 FYNNEI, per germline. The CDR3 consists of 13 residues. CDR3: CASFWTGNYGYTF. CDR3 sequence (DNA): TGTGCCAGCTTCTGGACAGGGAACTATGGCTACACCTTC.

This sequence joins TRBV20-1 and TRBJ2-7, with D tentatively TRBD1 (5 bases). V lost 6 bases, J lost 4 bases, and 16 bases lay in between. The CDR3 length is 13 residues. Germline lookup yields CDR1 DFQATT and CDR2 SNEGSKA (reference sequence). CDR3 DNA sequence: TGCAGTGCCAGCAGCCACAGGTCTTACGAGCAGTACTTC. Its translation is CSASSHRSYEQYF.

The V and J genes are TRBV24-1 and TRBJ2-3; 9 positions agree with TRBD2. The ends lost 1 base at V and 2 bases at J; junction bases unmatched: 3. Germline CDR1 KGHDR, CDR2 SFDVKD. The CDR3 runs 16 residues. The CDR3 is CATSDFSGSSTDTQYF. The CDR3 DNA is TGTGCCACCAGTGATTTTAGCGGGAGCTCCACAGATACGCAGTATTTT.

The chain links TRBV5-4 to TRBJ2-3; 11 nucleotides agree with TRBD2. Germline CDR1 and CDR2: SGHNT and YYREEE (reference sequence). This CDR3 has 16 amino acids. V dropped 4 bases and J dropped 6; count of bases not matched to a gene: 10. CDR3 in DNA: TGTGCCAGCAGCGACCCTCTAGCGGGAGGAGGGGATACGCAGTATTTT. It translates to CASSDPLAGGGDTQYF.

In this sample, this clonotype turned up many times. The V call is TRBV10-3, the J call TRBJ1-2; a weak D match, TRBD1 (6 bases). The CDR3 is 15 amino acids. Trimming stripped 4 bases from V and 7 bases from J, with 19 bases between. Per germline, CDR1 ENHRY and CDR2 SYGVKD. CDR3 region: CAISATDRKVFGYTF. In nucleotides, the CDR3 is TGTGCCATCAGTGCGACAGACAGGAAGGTGTTTGGCTACACCTTC.

This clonotype was counted a few times. The chain uses TRBV5-1 and TRBJ2-7; the D is unclear. CDR3 length: 14 residues. Germline CDR1 and CDR2: SGHRS and YFSETQ. Deletions cut 7 bases from V and 0 bases from J, with 14 bases between. CDR3 DNA sequence: TGCGCCAGCCGACCCCACCAAGGCTCCTACGAGCAGTACTTC. Protein sequence: CASRPHQGSYEQYF.

The CDR3 reads CAIFGVDQPQHF. The CDR3 coding sequence is TGTGCCATCTTTGGGGTCGATCAGCCCCAGCATTTT. The genes are TRBV10-3 and TRBJ1-5; D unclear. Germline assignment: CDR1 ENHRY and CDR2 SYGVKD. The CDR3 totals 12 residues. The germline V and J ends were trimmed by 8 bases and 5 bases, with 10 bases remaining between them.

The sample holds many counts of this clonotype. The chain is built from TRBV4-1 and TRBJ2-7; TRBD2 is a possible D gene (6 bases). From germline, CDR1 is MGHRA and CDR2 YSYEKL. This CDR3 comprises 16 residues. V was pared by 1 base and J by 4 bases, with 17 bases between. The chain's CDR3 is CASSQGWAGREYEQYF. The CDR3 nucleotides are TGCGCCAGCAGCCAAGGTTGGGCAGGCCGGGAGTACGAGCAGTACTTC.